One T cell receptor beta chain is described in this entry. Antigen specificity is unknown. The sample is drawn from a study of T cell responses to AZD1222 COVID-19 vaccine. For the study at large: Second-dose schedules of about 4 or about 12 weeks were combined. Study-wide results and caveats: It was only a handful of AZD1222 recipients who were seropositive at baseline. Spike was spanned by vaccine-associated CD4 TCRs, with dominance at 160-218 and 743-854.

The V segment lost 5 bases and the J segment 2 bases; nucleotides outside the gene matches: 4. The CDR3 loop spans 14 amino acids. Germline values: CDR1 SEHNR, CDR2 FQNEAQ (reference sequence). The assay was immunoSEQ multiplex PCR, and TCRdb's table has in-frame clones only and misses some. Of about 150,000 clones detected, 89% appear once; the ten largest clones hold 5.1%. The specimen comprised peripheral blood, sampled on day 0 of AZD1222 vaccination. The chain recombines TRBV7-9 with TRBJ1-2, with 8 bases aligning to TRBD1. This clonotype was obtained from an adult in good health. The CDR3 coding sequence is TGTGCCAGCAGCACCCGACAGGGGAACTATGGCTACACCTTC. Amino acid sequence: CASSTRQGNYGYTF.